This paragraph covers one T cell receptor beta chain sequence. The CDR3 is made up of 14 amino acids. Per the germline V gene, CDR1 is KGHSH and CDR2 is LQKENI. The V and J ends lost 0 bases and 8 bases respectively, with 13 bases between them. The data were obtained in a study of cytomegalovirus exposure and HLA in healthy donors. For the study at large: One earlier analysis, a look at 180 million or so T cells, found 100 million to 130 million unique TCR beta sequences.

These donors counted as nominally healthy when sampled, but unrecorded immune exposures were likely. This PCR relied on a set of 60 Vbeta primers and 13 Jbeta primers. The repertoire was sequenced with immunoSEQ multiplex PCR; TCRdb's copy has only in-frame clones and lacks some. The table shows around 120,000 clones, with under 90% occurring only once. Sequencing input: PBMCs. The rearrangement joins TRBV18 to TRBJ1-2; D is unresolved. This TCR derives from a female donor in good health and CMV-seropositive. The CDR3 sequence: CASSPPSLSLGYTF. CDR3 in DNA: TGTGCCAGCTCACCACCTTCCCTGAGCCTCGGCTACACCTTC.